The T cell receptor (beta chain) described here comes from a study of yellow fever vaccine responses in identical twins. Findings and caveats of the study: Twin vaccine T cell responses reportedly seemed partly convergent, partly personalized.

Only a few counts were recorded for this clonotype. Its target is unknown. The CDR3 length is 16 residues. Germline CDR1 KGHDR, CDR2 SFDVKD. With 3 bases clipped from V and 5 bases from J, the junction kept 7 bases outside the gene matches. MiXCR, run by TCRdb on the RT-PCR reads, gives a single entry per CDR3 protein. The sample yields about 19,000 distinct CDR3 sequences, roughly two thirds seen once. Sequenced material: T cells from blood (PBMCs), unsorted or a sorted subset (not recorded which), taken before or after yellow fever vaccination (not recorded which). J is TRBJ2-1 and V is TRBV24-1; 9 bases are a match to TRBD1. This TCR was recovered from a woman younger than 35 who received the yellow fever vaccine. CDR3 amino acids: CATSDPGTGKDNEQFF. The CDR3 nucleotides read TGTGCCACCAGTGATCCCGGGACAGGGAAGGACAATGAGCAGTTCTTC.